This TCR beta chain was obtained from a study of a mutant IDH1 vaccine in newly diagnosed glioma. The germline V gene encodes CDR1 MDHEN and CDR2 SYDVKM. The length of the CDR3 is 15 residues. The V end lost 6 bases, the J end lost 8 bases, and 20 bases lay between the germline ends. Sequencing was performed with immunoSEQ multiplex PCR; in TCRdb, only in-frame clones are kept and a portion is missing. The sample includes 60,000 or so clones, 70% to 90% seen only once; the top ten take around 2%. Indicated time point: week 11, during vaccination. Topical imiquimod was applied with each vaccine dose, which held 300 ug of mutant IDH1 20-mer peptide. Worth noting for this clone: Its antigen remains unknown.

This chain joins TRBV28 and TRBJ2-1; maybe TRBD2 (6 bases). The source of this sequence is a middle-aged man with glioma. The sample here was PBMCs, taken from a glioma patient whose treatment included an IDH1 peptide vaccine. The CDR3 DNA reads as TGTGCCAGCAGCTATCAGCCCGGGGGTTCGGATGAGCAGTTCTTC. It codes for CASSYQPGGSDEQFF. Based on the CDR3 plus reference TRBV28 and TRBJ2-1, the full variable domain is DVKVTQSSRYLVKRTGEKVFLECVQDMDHENMFWYRQDPGLGLRLIYFSYDVKMKEKGDIPEGYSVSREKKERFSLILESASTNQTSMYLCASSYQPGGSDEQFFGPGTRLTVL.